Listed here are 19 T cell receptor beta chains from one sample, sequenced in a study of T cells of healthy individuals. TCRdb fed the 5' RACE reads into MiXCR, producing one record per CDR3 protein. The table includes 60,000 to 80,000 distinct CDR3 sequences, 15% to 20% detected once. All receptors derive from a human donor in good health.

The genes are TRBV20-1 and TRBJ2-7, with D perhaps matching TRBD2 (6 bases). Per germline, CDR1 DFQATT and CDR2 SNEGSKA (reference sequence). This CDR3 region has 14 residues. Trimming removed 5 bases from V and 4 bases from J, with 18 bases in between. The CDR3 reads CSAREPRASYEQYF. Written as DNA, the CDR3 is TGCAGTGCTCGGGAGCCAAGAGCGTCGTACGAGCAGTACTTC.

V is TRBV19 and J is TRBJ1-5, with 7 bases aligning to TRBD1. The germline gives CDR1 LNHDA, CDR2 SQIVND (reference sequence). V lost 6 bases and J lost 4; bases outside the gene matches: 0. This CDR3 has 12 residues. This CDR3 reads CASRTGNQPQHF. The CDR3 DNA reads as TGTGCCAGTAGGACAGGGAATCAGCCCCAGCATTTT. Drawing the rest from reference TRBV19 and TRBJ1-5, the complete variable domain is DGGITQSPKYLFRKEGQNVTLSCEQNLNHDAMYWYRQDPGQGLRLIYYSQIVNDFQKGDIAEGYSVSREKKESFPLTVTSAQKNPTAFYLCASRTGNQPQHFGDGTRLSIL.

This clonotype has at least ten counts. The chain combines TRBV14 with TRBJ1-6, with D perhaps TRBD1 (6 bases). Trimming stripped 1 base from V and 9 bases from J, with 13 bases between. CDR1 is SGHDN and CDR2 is FVKESK in the germline V gene. There are 15 residues in the CDR3. As DNA, the CDR3 is TGTGCCAGCAGCCAAGTGAGGGGGGCGAGTTCACCCCTCCACTTT. The encoded protein is CASSQVRGASSPLHF.

This sequence joins TRBV12-3 or TRBV12-4 and TRBJ1-1; the D is unclear. V lost 6 bases to trimming and J lost 0 bases, with 8 bases between them. This CDR3 is 13 amino acids long. This CDR3 reads CASRQQLNTEAFF. In DNA form, the CDR3 reads TGTGCCAGCAGACAACAACTGAACACTGAAGCTTTCTTT.

The rearrangement links TRBV3-1 to TRBJ1-1, with D possibly matching TRBD1 (6 bases). Germline values: CDR1 LGHDT, CDR2 YNNKEL (reference sequence). CDR3 length: 14 amino acids. Trimming shortened V by 4 bases and J by 5 bases, and 14 bases separated the two germline ends. CDR3 coding DNA: TGTGCCAGCAGCCGGGCACAGGGTGGGACTGAAGCTTTCTTT. As protein: CASSRAQGGTEAFF.

Ten or more counts support this clonotype. The chain carries TRBV9 and TRBJ1-1; D gene ambiguous. CDR1 SGDLS and CDR2 YYNGEE come from the germline V gene. The ends were cut back, 0 bases at V and 5 bases at J, with 14 bases in the middle. The CDR3 has 15 residues. The chain's CDR3 is CASSVGGGSETEAFF. The CDR3 nucleotides are TGTGCCAGCAGCGTAGGTGGAGGGAGTGAGACTGAAGCTTTCTTT.

This clonotype is medium-sized within its sample. The CDR3 sequence is CASSQDLTFFSYNEQFF. The CDR3 DNA reads as TGCGCCAGCAGCCAGGATTTGACATTCTTCTCCTACAATGAGCAGTTCTTC. The chain joins TRBV4-3 to TRBJ2-1; D call uncertain. Germline loops: CDR1 LGHNA, CDR2 YSLEER. CDR3 length: 17 amino acids. The ends were cut back, 3 bases at V and 0 bases at J, with 15 bases in the middle.

This clonotype was counted a few times. The CDR3 sequence: CASRIRGGNTEAFF. In nucleotides, the CDR3 is TGTGCCAGTAGGATTCGGGGGGGGAACACTGAAGCTTTCTTT. V gene TRBV19 combines with J gene TRBJ1-1, with a weak D call TRBD1 (5 bases). Trimming removed 6 bases from V and 1 base from J, with 12 bases in between. This CDR3 is 14 amino acids long. Germline V CDR1 and CDR2: LNHDA, SQIVND (reference sequence).

This chain connects TRBV14 to TRBJ2-1; D is unresolved. The V end lost 5 bases, the J end lost 9 bases, and 20 bases lay between the germline ends. CDR3 length: 15 amino acids. CDR1 and CDR2 (germline): SGHDN, FVKESK. This CDR3 reads CASSGSGLNNGEQFF. The CDR3, as DNA: TGTGCCAGCAGCGGGTCAGGCCTGAACAATGGTGAGCAGTTCTTC.

CDR3 loop: CASSMGWGQSSYNEQFF. CDR3 DNA: TGTGCCAGTAGTATGGGGTGGGGCCAAAGCTCCTACAATGAGCAGTTCTTC. V and J are TRBV19 and TRBJ2-1; possibly TRBD1 for D (5 bases). Germline values: CDR1 LNHDA, CDR2 SQIVND (reference sequence). The V end was cut by 3 bases, the J end by 0 bases, with 15 bases between. The CDR3 length is 17 residues.

This clonotype was observed at least ten times. The chain carries TRBV28 and TRBJ1-2; D remains ambiguous. The germline gives CDR1 MDHEN, CDR2 SYDVKM. The CDR3 totals 13 residues. V was pared by 4 bases and J by 2 bases, with 8 bases between. CDR3 sequence reads: CASSSSVNYGYTF. The CDR3, as DNA: TGTGCCAGCAGTTCCTCGGTGAACTATGGCTACACCTTC.

At least ten counts were recorded for this clonotype. DNA of the CDR3: TGTGCTAGTGGTTTGGGAATACCAGGGTTCTACGAGCAGTACTTC. Translation: CASGLGIPGFYEQYF. V gene TRBV12-5 combines with J gene TRBJ2-7; possible D gene TRBD1, 5 bases. CDR3 length: 15 residues. Trimming removed 1 base at V and 3 bases at J, with 13 bases between. Germline V gene data show CDR1 as LGHNT and CDR2 as FRNRAP.

This clonotype was detected many times. This sequence joins TRBV25-1 and TRBJ2-1, with D unclear. V was clipped by 6 bases and J by 4 bases, with 13 bases between them. CDR1 is MGHDK and CDR2 is SYGVNS in the germline V gene. The CDR3 is made up of 14 amino acids. This CDR3 is CASRDNVGYNEQFF. CDR3 sequence (DNA): TGTGCCAGCAGGGATAACGTAGGTTACAATGAGCAGTTCTTC.

This clonotype has a count of ten or more. The gene calls are TRBV20-1 and TRBJ2-7; TRBD1 might be the D (5 bases). The CDR3 consists of 14 residues. Trimming took 4 bases from V and 0 from J, leaving 13 bases between them. Germline values: CDR1 DFQATT, CDR2 SNEGSKA (reference sequence). CDR3: CSAKGQLSSYEQYF. CDR3 in DNA: TGCAGTGCTAAGGGGCAGCTAAGCTCCTACGAGCAGTACTTC.

V usage is TRBV27 and J usage is TRBJ2-3, with D tentatively TRBD1 or TRBD2 (5 bases each). V was clipped by 7 bases and J by 6 bases, with 14 bases between them. Germline CDR1 and CDR2: MNHEY and SMNVEV (reference sequence). This CDR3 is built from 13 residues. CDR3 nucleotide sequence: TGTGCCAGCATGGTGGGGCCGGGGGATACGCAGTATTTT. As protein: CASMVGPGDTQYF.

In its sample, this clonotype was seen a few times. The chain is built from TRBV25-1 and TRBJ2-7; the match to TRBD1 covers 8 bases. The CDR3 covers 15 residues. CDR1 is MGHDK, CDR2 SYGVNS, per germline. Trimming removed 7 bases from V and 2 bases from J; junction bases left unmatched: 10. CDR3 protein: CASTVTGEGTYEQYF. The CDR3 DNA reads as TGTGCCAGCACCGTGACAGGGGAAGGGACCTACGAGCAGTACTTC.

The rearrangement links TRBV10-2 to TRBJ2-7, with a weak D call TRBD1 (6 bases). The germline gives CDR1 WSHSY, CDR2 SAAADI. Trimming pared 8 bases from V and 0 bases from J, leaving 11 bases between. CDR3 length equals 13 residues. CDR3 amino acids: CASSDSPSYEQYF. In nucleotides, the CDR3 is TGCGCCAGCTCGGACAGTCCCTCCTACGAGCAGTACTTC.

In this sample, this clonotype turned up many times. This rearrangement joins TRBV20-1 to TRBJ2-1, with D maybe TRBD1 (7 bases). CDR1 and CDR2 (germline): DFQATT, SNEGSKA (reference sequence). V was clipped by 5 bases and J by 3 bases, with 17 bases between them. This CDR3 region has 15 residues. The CDR3 DNA reads as TGCAGTGCTGCAGGGGGGCAGAGTCTCTACAATGAGCAGTTCTTC. Translating it yields CSAAGGQSLYNEQFF.

This clonotype was recorded a few times. CDR3 sequence: CSAPGPLVTGELFF. CDR3 bases: TGCAGTGCCCCGGGTCCTTTGGTTACCGGGGAGCTGTTTTTT. The chain has TRBV20-1 and TRBJ2-2, with D uncertain. This CDR3 is 14 amino acids long. Deletions cut 6 bases from V and 5 bases from J, with 16 bases between. Germline V gene sequence: CDR1 DFQATT, CDR2 SNEGSKA (reference sequence).